A selection of T cell receptor beta chains follows, all from one sample in a study of PD-L1 blockade in urothelial cancer. Assay: immunoSEQ multiplex PCR; the TCRdb copy retains only in-frame clones and omits some. In the table there are around 40,000 clones, approximately 78% of which are singletons. The sample in question was PBMCs, obtained around atezolizumab (anti-PD-L1) treatment. The receptors were sampled from a man aged 55 to 70 with urothelial cancer. Each CDR3 is given with its conserved first and last residue. A D gene is named only where the DNA matches it firmly. The size entry is marked missing in some rows and otherwise reads once, few, many or a size class.

d_gene | j_gene | abundance | v_gene | CDR3aa | CDR3nt
NA | TRBJ2-7 | NA | TRBV5-4 | CASSGIGSEQYF | TGTGCCAGCAGCGGGATCGGGAGCGAGCAGTACTTC
TRBD1 | TRBJ1-2 | few | TRBV9 | CASSGNRGPTDGYTF | TGTGCCAGCAGCGGAAACAGGGGGCCGACAGATGGCTACACCTTC
NA | TRBJ1-1 | NA | TRBV27 | CASSFRRGTEAFF | TGTGCCAGCAGTTTTCGCCGCGGGACTGAAGCTTTCTTT
NA | TRBJ2-3 | NA | TRBV5-1 | CASSFGELVADTQYF | TGCGCCAGCAGCTTCGGCGAACTAGTTGCAGATACGCAGTATTTT
NA | TRBJ1-1 | NA | TRBV11-2 | CASSLGTITNTEAFF | TGTGCCAGCAGCTTAGGGACAATCACGAACACTGAAGCTTTCTTT
NA | TRBJ1-6 | few | TRBV6-1 | CASSEGLGNSPLHF | TGTGCCAGCAGTGAAGGATTGGGCAATTCACCCCTCCACTTT
NA | TRBJ1-5 | NA | TRBV18 | CASSPRAARQPQHF | TGTGCCAGCTCACCCAGGGCGGCAAGGCAGCCCCAGCATTTT
NA | TRBJ1-1 | NA | TRBV6-4 | CASSDTAEAEAFF | TGTGCCAGCAGTGACACCGCGGAGGCTGAAGCTTTCTTT
NA | TRBJ1-2 | NA | TRBV5-8 | CASSLAVGLSFGYTF | TGTGCCAGCAGCTTGGCGGTGGGGCTATCATTTGGCTACACCTTC
NA | TRBJ2-5 | once | TRBV6-6 | CASNFGQRQETQYF | TGTGCCAGCAACTTTGGGCAGAGACAAGAGACCCAGTACTTC
TRBD1 | TRBJ2-7 | NA | TRBV15 | CATSRGQGAPYEQYF | TGTGCCACCAGCAGAGGTCAGGGGGCCCCCTACGAGCAGTACTTC
TRBD2 | TRBJ2-2 | NA | TRBV18 | CASRPSQLPGGPDTGELFF | TGTGCCAGCCGCCCTTCCCAGCTTCCGGGAGGGCCTGACACCGGGGAGCTGTTTTTT
NA | TRBJ2-6 | NA | TRBV28 | CASKVGRSPGANVLTF | TGTGCCAGCAAAGTGGGCAGGTCCCCTGGGGCCAACGTCCTGACTTTC
TRBD1 | TRBJ1-4 | NA | TRBV11-2 | CASSPGQGAEKLFF | TGTGCCAGCAGTCCGGGACAGGGGGCGGAAAAACTGTTTTTT
TRBD2 | TRBJ2-1 | NA | TRBV6-1 | CASSDPGVAGGQPSYNEQFF | TGTGCCAGCAGTGATCCCGGGGTAGCGGGAGGTCAGCCTTCCTACAATGAGCAGTTCTTC
NA | TRBJ2-7 | few | TRBV15 | CATSLLRDTSSYEQYF | TGTGCCACCAGCCTTCTAAGGGACACCAGCTCCTACGAGCAGTACTTC
TRBD1 | TRBJ2-5 | NA | TRBV2 | CASSELGQGKTQYF | TGTGCCAGCAGTGAATTGGGACAGGGCAAGACCCAGTACTTC
TRBD2 | TRBJ2-5 | NA | TRBV4-1 | CASSPSERGGETQYF | TGCGCCAGCAGCCCATCGGAGCGGGGTGGGGAGACCCAGTACTTC
TRBD1 | TRBJ2-7 | NA | TRBV13 | CASSGQGAVYEQYF | TGTGCCAGCAGCGGACAGGGGGCGGTCTACGAGCAGTACTTC
NA | TRBJ2-3 | NA | TRBV2 | CASSPSTDTQYF | TGTGCCAGCAGTCCTAGCACAGATACGCAGTATTTT
NA | TRBJ2-1 | NA | TRBV11-2 | CASSHRDRLYNEQFF | TGTGCCAGCAGCCACCGGGATCGTCTTTACAATGAGCAGTTCTTC
TRBD1 | TRBJ2-3 | NA | TRBV18 | CASSLIQGTDSTDTQYF | TGTGCCAGCTCCCTTATTCAGGGGACAGATTCCACAGATACGCAGTATTTT
NA | TRBJ1-4 | once | TRBV28 | CASSLGLGVLTPNEKLFF | TGTGCCAGCAGTTTAGGGTTAGGGGTTTTGACGCCCAATGAAAAACTGTTTTTT
TRBD1 | TRBJ1-2 | NA | TRBV5-1 | CASSLLTGGDGYTF | TGCGCCAGCAGCTTGCTTACAGGGGGAGATGGCTACACCTTC
TRBD2 | TRBJ2-7 | NA | TRBV7-2 | CASSLRGGTSSYEQYF | TGTGCCAGCAGCTTAAGGGGGGGGACTAGCAGTTACGAGCAGTACTTC
NA | TRBJ1-4 | NA | TRBV7-9 | CASRKGGTNEKLFF | TGTGCCAGCAGAAAGGGAGGGACTAATGAAAAACTGTTTTTT
TRBD1 | TRBJ2-1 | NA | TRBV12-5 | CASGAADRNGEQFF | TGTGCTAGTGGAGCTGCGGACAGGAATGGTGAGCAGTTCTTC
TRBD2 | TRBJ2-1 | NA | TRBV13 | CASSLGLAGNNEQFF | TGTGCCAGCAGCTTAGGCCTAGCGGGCAACAATGAGCAGTTCTTC
TRBD2 | TRBJ2-1 | NA | TRBV30 | CAWLLAGVGEQFF | TGTGCCTGGTTGCTAGCGGGAGTCGGTGAGCAGTTCTTC
TRBD1 | TRBJ2-7 | NA | TRBV5-1 | CASSEDRATYEQYF | TGCGCCAGCAGCGAAGACAGGGCTACCTACGAGCAGTACTTC
NA | TRBJ2-7 | NA | TRBV5-6 | CASSLDRDTSYEQYF | TGTGCCAGCAGCTTGGACCGGGACACTTCCTACGAGCAGTACTTC
NA | TRBJ2-5 | NA | TRBV7-9 | CASSLSGRETQYF | TGTGCCAGCAGCTTAAGCGGAAGGGAGACCCAGTACTTC
NA | TRBJ2-7 | many | TRBV7-2 | CASAKGGVEQYF | TGTGCCAGCGCGAAGGGGGGGGTCGAGCAGTACTTC
TRBD2 | TRBJ2-2 | NA | TRBV10-3 | CAISTHPGLAGPLGTGELFF | TGTGCCATCAGTACACACCCGGGACTAGCGGGCCCCCTGGGCACCGGGGAGCTGTTTTTT
NA | TRBJ2-7 | NA | TRBV18 | CASSHQKGLVADEQYF | TGTGCCAGCTCACACCAAAAGGGACTGGTTGCGGACGAGCAGTACTTC
TRBD1 | TRBJ2-1 | few | TRBV5-1 | CASSLVGQGDYNEQFF | TGCGCCAGCAGCTTGGTGGGACAGGGTGACTACAATGAGCAGTTCTTC
TRBD2 | TRBJ2-1 | once | TRBV7-9 | CASSLVGSGRTWQFF | TGTGCCAGCAGCTTAGTTGGTAGCGGGAGAACGTGGCAGTTCTTC
TRBD2 | TRBJ2-7 | NA | TRBV6-5 | CASTSGTSGDREQYF | TGTGCCTCAACATCCGGGACTAGCGGGGACCGCGAGCAGTACTTC
TRBD2 | TRBJ2-2 | NA | TRBV4-3 | CASSTMAGGYTGELFF | TGCGCCAGCAGCACAATGGCGGGAGGCTACACCGGGGAGCTGTTTTTT
NA | TRBJ2-3 | NA | TRBV30 | CAWSIAVFTDTQYF | TGTGCCTGGAGTATAGCGGTCTTCACAGATACGCAGTATTTT
NA | TRBJ2-7 | NA | TRBV2 | CASHINRVDEQYF | TGTGCCAGCCATATTAACAGGGTGGACGAGCAGTACTTC
NA | TRBJ1-1 | NA | TRBV6-1 | CASSEAPLGGLNTEAFF | TGTGCCAGCAGTGAAGCCCCACTGGGGGGGCTCAACACTGAAGCTTTCTTT
NA | TRBJ2-5 | NA | TRBV30 | CAWSHGQYQETQYF | TGTGCCTGGAGCCATGGACAGTATCAAGAGACCCAGTACTTC
TRBD2 | TRBJ2-7 | NA | TRBV29-1 | CSATSGSSEQYF | TGCAGCGCGACTAGCGGGAGTTCCGAGCAGTACTTC
NA | TRBJ1-6 | once | TRBV6-5 | CASSYLGQGALHF | TGTGCCAGCAGTTACTTGGGCCAGGGTGCCCTCCACTTT
NA | TRBJ2-1 | NA | TRBV11-2 | CASSLDRGSYNEQFF | TGTGCCAGCAGCTTAGATAGGGGATCCTACAATGAGCAGTTCTTC
TRBD1 | TRBJ2-2 | few | TRBV19 | CASSDDRGHGGELFF | TGTGCCAGTAGTGACGACAGGGGGCATGGCGGGGAGCTGTTTTTT
TRBD2 | TRBJ2-4 | NA | TRBV28 | CASEVRGGKNIQYF | TGTGCCAGCGAGGTACGGGGGGGAAAAAACATTCAGTACTTC
TRBD1 | TRBJ2-5 | once | TRBV29-1 | CSTTGGQQETQYF | TGCAGCACCACAGGGGGGCAACAAGAGACCCAGTACTTC
NA | TRBJ2-2 | NA | TRBV5-1 | CASSPVQSSGELFF | TGCGCCAGCAGCCCGGTACAGTCTTCCGGGGAGCTGTTTTTT
TRBD1 | TRBJ1-2 | few | TRBV6-5 | CASSAQQGAAYGYTF | TGTGCCAGCAGTGCCCAGCAGGGGGCGGCCTATGGCTACACCTTC
TRBD2 | TRBJ2-2 | few | TRBV19 | CASSPGLAGTGELFF | TGTGCCAGTAGCCCGGGACTAGCGGGAACCGGGGAGCTGTTTTTT
TRBD1 | TRBJ2-7 | NA | TRBV6-1 | CASRTGGSSYEQYF | TGTGCCAGTCGAACAGGGGGCAGCTCCTACGAGCAGTACTTC
NA | TRBJ1-5 | NA | TRBV9 | CASSGTTDSNQPQHF | TGTGCCAGCAGCGGTACCACAGATAGCAATCAGCCCCAGCATTTT
NA | TRBJ2-7 | few | TRBV21-1 | CASSNWSPGEQYF | TGTGCCAGCAGCAATTGGAGCCCGGGCGAGCAGTACTTC
NA | TRBJ2-2 | NA | TRBV6-4 | CASSGVVTGELFF | TGTGCCAGCAGTGGCGTGGTCACCGGGGAGCTGTTTTTT
TRBD2 | TRBJ2-1 | once | TRBV28 | CASSSGLLAGGLNEQFF | TGTGCCAGCAGTTCCGGTCTCCTAGCGGGAGGGTTAAATGAGCAGTTCTTC